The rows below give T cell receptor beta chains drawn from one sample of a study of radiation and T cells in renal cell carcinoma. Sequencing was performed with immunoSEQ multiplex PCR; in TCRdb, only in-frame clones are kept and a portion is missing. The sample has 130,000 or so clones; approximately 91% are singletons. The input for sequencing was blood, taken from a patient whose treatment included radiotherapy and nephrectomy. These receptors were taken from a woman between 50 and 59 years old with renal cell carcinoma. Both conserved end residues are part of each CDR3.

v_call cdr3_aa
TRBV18 CASKGTTGANVLTF
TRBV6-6 CASSRGDRVTEAFF
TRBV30 CASSGGRVNTEAFF
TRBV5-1 CASSTRTGTAEAFF
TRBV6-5 CASSYIPRSDTEAFF
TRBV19 CASSERTGAYNEQFF
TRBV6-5 CASSSTGTTYEQYF
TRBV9 CASSARGGLYGYTF
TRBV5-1 CASSPEGARNEKLFF
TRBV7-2 CASSYDGGGRSEAFF
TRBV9 CASSVSLGLAGETQYF
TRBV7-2 CASSPSYLDTQYF
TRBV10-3 CAISEGGAAGNTIYF
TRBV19 CASGRRNTEAFF
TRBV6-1 CASSERFGLRGYTF
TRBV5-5 CASSSDYLARGNTEAFF
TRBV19 CASSLRGSVYGYTF
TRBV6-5 CASSYGAGVGTQYF
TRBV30 CAWSVGGANVLTF
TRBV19 CAGYRDSFSDTQYF
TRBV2 CASSLRGQVNEQFF
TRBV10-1 CASSDGTDRGEQYF
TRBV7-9 CASSREVDEQYF
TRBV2 CASSVSETQYF
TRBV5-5 CASSLGDSLLYGYTF
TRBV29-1 CSVGVYNSPLHF
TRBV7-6 CASSLGRVNSYNEQFF
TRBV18 CASSPQGSGTEAFF
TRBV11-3 CASSLDGTNTEAFF
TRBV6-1 CASPSWDPPYEQYF
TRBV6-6 CASIQGSSLQPQHF
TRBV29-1 CSVDPGGANNEQFF
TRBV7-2 CASSLQGGNYGYTF
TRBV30 CAWRAGGSNQPQHF
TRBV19 CASSITGAPGYTF
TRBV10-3 CAISSSGLPTDTQYF
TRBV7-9 CASSNPGSTGNEKLFF
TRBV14 CASSHRGAKNIQYF
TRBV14 CAGSQDNQFNEKLFF
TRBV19 CASSLGPSPLHF
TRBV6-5 CASSVSSYEQYF
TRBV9 CASSVDGSYEQYF
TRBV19 CASSIAAGATVEQFF
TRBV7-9 CASSGWAGAGYEQYF
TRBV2 CASRGDRGYTQYF
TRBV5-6 CASSWMVQPVAKNIQYF
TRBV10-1 CASTSRADSSYEQYF
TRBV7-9 CASSRGQGQEPQHF
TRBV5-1 CASSLNPTLGRGPGYTF
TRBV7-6 CASSSGQWVGSPLHF
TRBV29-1 CSVVEGANPYNEQFF
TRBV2 CASSELIQGSSPLHF
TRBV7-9 CASSLGQYYSGNTIYF